This record looks at one TCR beta chain sequence and its context. This record belongs to a study of monozygotic twins with inflammatory bowel disease. Reprocessing the 5' RACE reads, TCRdb reports a single entry for every CDR3 protein and omits DNA. In total, the table holds some 210,000 distinct CDR3 sequences. CDR1 is MNHEY and CDR2 is SVGAGI in the germline V gene. The CDR3 totals 17 residues. The sample consisted of blood. This sequence originates from a human donor with ulcerative colitis or Crohn's disease, or a healthy co-twin of an affected twin (not recorded which). The chain links TRBV6-5 to TRBJ1-3. CDR3 protein: CASSYSTSGVAGNTIYF.